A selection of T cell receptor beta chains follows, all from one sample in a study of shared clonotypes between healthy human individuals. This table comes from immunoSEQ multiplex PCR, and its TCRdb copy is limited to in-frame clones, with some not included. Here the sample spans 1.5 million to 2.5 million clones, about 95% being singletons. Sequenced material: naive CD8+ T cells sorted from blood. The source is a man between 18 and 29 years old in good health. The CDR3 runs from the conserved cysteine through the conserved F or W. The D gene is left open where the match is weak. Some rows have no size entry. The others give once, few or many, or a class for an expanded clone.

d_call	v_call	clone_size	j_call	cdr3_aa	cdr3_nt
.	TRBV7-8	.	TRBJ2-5	CASSHPRFDAAGGTQETQYF	TGTGCCAGCAGCCACCCACGGTTCGACGCGGCCGGCGGGACCCAAGAGACCCAGTACTTC
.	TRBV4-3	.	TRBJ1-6	CASSLTWDGNNSPLHF	TGCGCCAGCAGCCTAACGTGGGACGGGAATAATTCACCCCTCCACTTT
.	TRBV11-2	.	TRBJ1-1	CASSLDRDTEAFF	TGTGCCAGCAGCTTAGATAGGGACACTGAAGCTTTCTTT
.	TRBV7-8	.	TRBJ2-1	CASSLARNEQFF	TGTGCCAGCAGCTTAGCGCGGAATGAGCAGTTCTTC
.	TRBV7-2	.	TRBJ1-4	CASSLIQGFNEKLFF	TGTGCCAGCAGCTTAATTCAGGGGTTTAATGAAAAACTGTTTTTT
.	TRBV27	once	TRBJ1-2	CASSFFREDPYGYTF	TGTGCCAGCAGTTTTTTTCGGGAAGACCCTTATGGCTACACCTTC
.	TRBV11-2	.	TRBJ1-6	CASSGVGRDNSPLHF	TGTGCCAGCAGCGGAGTAGGGAGGGATAATTCACCCCTCCACTTT
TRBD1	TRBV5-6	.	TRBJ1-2	CASSWGTGRQGGYTF	TGTGCCAGCAGCTGGGGGACAGGGAGGCAAGGTGGCTACACCTTC
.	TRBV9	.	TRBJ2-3	CASSVVAAGYTDTQYF	TGTGCCAGCAGCGTAGTGGCGGCAGGGTACACAGATACGCAGTATTTT
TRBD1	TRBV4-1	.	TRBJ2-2	CASSPLGQGRTGELFF	TGCGCCAGCAGCCCTCTCGGACAGGGTAGGACCGGGGAGCTGTTTTTT
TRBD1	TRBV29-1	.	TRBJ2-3	CSVEDPRGPLGADTQYF	TGCAGCGTTGAAGATCCCAGGGGGCCCCTTGGAGCAGATACGCAGTATTTT
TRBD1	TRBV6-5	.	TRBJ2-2	CASSPTGGYTGELFF	TGTGCCAGCAGCCCGACAGGGGGGTACACCGGGGAGCTGTTTTTT
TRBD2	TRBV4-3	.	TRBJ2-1	CASSQVLAGVSYNEQFF	TGCGCCAGCAGCCAAGTCTTAGCGGGAGTCTCCTACAATGAGCAGTTCTTC
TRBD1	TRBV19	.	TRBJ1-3	CASTQDRATGNTIYF	TGTGCCAGTACCCAAGACAGGGCAACTGGAAACACCATATATTTT
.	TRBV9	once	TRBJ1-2	CASGGDYGYTF	TGTGCCAGCGGCGGGGACTATGGCTACACCTTC
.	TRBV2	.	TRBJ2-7	CASSERGAGYEQYF	TGTGCCAGCAGTGAACGGGGGGCCGGCTACGAGCAGTACTTC
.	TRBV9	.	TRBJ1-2	CASSGDGSYGEGYTF	TGTGCCAGCAGTGGGGACGGAAGCTATGGAGAGGGCTACACCTTC
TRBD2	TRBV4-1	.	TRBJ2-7	CASSHLAGDYEQYF	TGCGCCAGCAGCCATCTAGCGGGAGATTACGAGCAGTACTTC
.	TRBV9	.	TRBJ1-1	CASSPDGDTEAFF	TGTGCCAGCAGCCCAGACGGAGACACTGAAGCTTTCTTT
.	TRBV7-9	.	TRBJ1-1	CASSSNPRAEAFF	TGTGCCAGCAGCTCTAACCCCAGGGCTGAAGCTTTCTTT
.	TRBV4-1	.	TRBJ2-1	CASSQTYNEQFF	TGCGCCAGCAGCCAGACCTACAATGAGCAGTTCTTC
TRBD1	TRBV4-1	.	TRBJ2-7	CASSQEYGTGSYEQYF	TGCGCCAGCAGCCAAGAGTATGGGACAGGCTCCTACGAGCAGTACTTC
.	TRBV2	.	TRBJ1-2	CASSALRGGANYGYTF	TGTGCCAGCAGTGCTCTGCGTGGGGGGGCTAACTATGGCTACACCTTC
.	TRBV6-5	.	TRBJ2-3	CASSYSRVWATDTQYF	TGTGCCAGCAGTTACTCGAGGGTGTGGGCCACAGATACGCAGTATTTT
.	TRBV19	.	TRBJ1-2	CASSSGADGIYGYTF	TGTGCCAGTAGTTCTGGGGCAGACGGAATCTATGGCTACACCTTC
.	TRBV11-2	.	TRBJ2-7	CASSWGPPPSSYEQYF	TGTGCCAGCAGCTGGGGGCCTCCTCCAAGTTCCTACGAGCAGTACTTC
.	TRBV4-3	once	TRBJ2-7	CASSHGLGYEQYF	TGCGCCAGCAGCCACGGCCTGGGGTACGAGCAGTACTTC
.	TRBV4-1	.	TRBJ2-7	CASSPSGHDYEQYF	TGCGCCAGCAGCCCATCGGGACACGACTACGAGCAGTACTTC
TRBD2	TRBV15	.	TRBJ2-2	CATSREHGTSSSGELFF	TGTGCCACCAGCAGAGAACATGGGACTAGCTCTTCCGGGGAGCTGTTTTTT
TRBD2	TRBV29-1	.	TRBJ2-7	CSVRLAGLLSYEQYF	TGCAGCGTTCGACTAGCGGGATTACTCTCCTACGAGCAGTACTTC
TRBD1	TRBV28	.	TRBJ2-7	CASSLRGQGSYEQYF	TGTGCCAGCAGTTTGCGGGGACAGGGCTCCTACGAGCAGTACTTC